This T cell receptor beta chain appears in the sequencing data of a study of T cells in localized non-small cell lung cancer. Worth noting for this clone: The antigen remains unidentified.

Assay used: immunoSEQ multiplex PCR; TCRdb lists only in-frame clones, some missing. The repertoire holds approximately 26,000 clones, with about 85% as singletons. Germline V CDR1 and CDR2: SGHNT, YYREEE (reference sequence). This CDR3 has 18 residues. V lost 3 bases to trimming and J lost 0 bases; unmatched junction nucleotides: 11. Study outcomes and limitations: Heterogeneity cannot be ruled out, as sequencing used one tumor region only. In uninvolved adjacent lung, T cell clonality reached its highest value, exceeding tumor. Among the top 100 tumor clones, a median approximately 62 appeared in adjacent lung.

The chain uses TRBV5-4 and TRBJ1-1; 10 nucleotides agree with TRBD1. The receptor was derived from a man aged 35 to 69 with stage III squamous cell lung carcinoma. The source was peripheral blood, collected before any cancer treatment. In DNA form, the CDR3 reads TGTGCCAGCAGCTCAGACAGGGGGCGAAGAAGGATGAACACTGAAGCTTTCTTT. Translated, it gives CASSSDRGRRRMNTEAFF.